These 18 T cell receptor beta chains originate from one sample sequenced in a study of OX40 agonist ivuxolimab in advanced cancers. The library relied on the immunoSEQ multiplex PCR assay. TCRdb provides this immuneACCESS table in a form limited to in-frame rearrangements. Some clones are lacking; in checked studies, under half of them reflect an unresolved V gene, and why the rest are absent is not known. The sample table lists 100,000 or so clones, 89% of them with a count of one. About 0.15% of the sample is in the top ten clones. The material sequenced was CD4+ or CD8+ T cells sorted from blood, taken in a trial of the OX40 agonist ivuxolimab. The origin of the receptors is an adult with an advanced solid tumor such as melanoma, head and neck, liver or kidney cancer.

The V call is TRBV4-1, the J call TRBJ2-1; D not certain. CDR1 and CDR2 (germline): MGHRA, YSYEKL. The CDR3 covers 14 residues. V was pared by 0 bases and J by 10 bases, with 13 bases between. The CDR3 region is CASSQETPQREQFF. DNA of the CDR3: TGCGCCAGCAGCCAAGAAACCCCTCAAAGGGAGCAGTTCTTC.

As for this clone: Germline and junction disagree at one end, which may indicate a read error. The J gene is TRBJ2-7, the V gene TRBV19, with a possible D match to TRBD2 (6 bases). The CDR3 runs 17 residues. The germline gives CDR1 LNHDA, CDR2 SQIVND (reference sequence). The CDR3 spells CASSLSRGIADSDEQYF. CDR3 coding DNA: TGTGCCAGTAGTCTCTCCCGCGGAATAGCGGACTCCGACGAGCAGTACTTC. The variable domain in full, with the rest retrieved from reference TRBV19 and TRBJ2-7, is DGGITQSPKYLFRKEGQNVTLSCEQNLNHDAMYWYRQDPGQGLRLIYYSQIVNDFQKGDIAEGYSVSREKKESFPLTVTSAQKNPTAFYLCASSLSRGIADSDEQYFGPGTRLTVT.

The chain links TRBV10-1 to TRBJ2-2, with D possibly being TRBD2 (5 bases). CDR1 and CDR2 (germline): WNHNN, SYGVQD (reference sequence). V was cut by 0 bases and J by 3 bases, with 11 bases left in between. CDR3 length: 16 amino acids. CDR3 sequence reads: CASSESKEVYTGELFF. DNA of the CDR3: TGCGCCAGCAGTGAGTCGAAGGAGGTGTACACCGGGGAGCTGTTTTTT.

Here the CDR3 reads CASSLGTGDNEQFF. The CDR3 DNA reads TGCGCCAGCAGCTTAGGGACAGGAGACAATGAGCAGTTCTTC. The chain links TRBV5-1 to TRBJ2-1; 8 bases map to TRBD1. CDR3 length equals 14 residues. With V trimmed by 2 bases and J by 5 bases, 3 bases remained unmatched. Germline V gives CDR1 SGHRS, CDR2 YFSETQ.

This clone was seen only a few times. The chain joins TRBV6-5 to TRBJ1-2; D perhaps matches TRBD1 (6 bases). The CDR3 is made up of 13 amino acids. V lost 0 bases, J lost 7 bases, and 9 bases lay in between. Looked up from germline, CDR1 is MNHEY and CDR2 is SVGAGI. In DNA form, the CDR3 reads TGTGCCAGCAGTTACTCGGGGGGCATTGGCTACACCTTC. This gives the protein CASSYSGGIGYTF.

The chain employs TRBV13 and TRBJ2-3; 10 bases fit TRBD1. The junction had 4 bases not matched to a gene; V was cut back by 3 bases and J by 4 bases. This CDR3 comprises 15 residues. Germline V gene data show CDR1 as PRHDT and CDR2 as FYEKMQ (reference sequence). This CDR3 is CASSLGQGMPDTQYF. DNA for the CDR3: TGTGCCAGCAGCTTGGGACAGGGGATGCCAGATACGCAGTATTTT.

The chain links TRBV5-1 to TRBJ2-7, with 9 nucleotides matching TRBD2. The CDR3 is made up of 15 amino acids. The germline V gene encodes CDR1 SGHRS and CDR2 YFSETQ. With V trimmed by 3 bases and J by 3 bases, 7 bases remained unmatched. CDR3 region: CASSSSGIGSYEQYF. Here the CDR3 DNA reads TGCGCCAGCAGCTCTAGCGGGATCGGGAGCTACGAGCAGTACTTC.

CDR3 nucleotides: TGTGCCAGCAGCTTAGAGGTACTAGCGGGAGAAAATGAGCAGTTCTTC. Protein product: CASSLEVLAGENEQFF. V and J are TRBV13 and TRBJ2-1; 11 bases are shared with TRBD2. Looked up from germline, CDR1 is PRHDT and CDR2 is FYEKMQ (reference sequence). The CDR3 totals 16 residues. The V gene end was trimmed by 1 base and the J gene end by 7 bases; junction bases not matched to a gene: 6.

V usage is TRBV7-6 and J usage is TRBJ1-1; 8 nucleotides match TRBD1. CDR1 and CDR2 (germline): SGHVS, FNYEAQ. This CDR3 has 12 amino acids. Losses at the gene ends were 6 bases for V and 8 bases for J; bases not matched to a gene: 5. The CDR3 sequence is CASSHRGEEAFF. CDR3 nucleotides: TGTGCCAGCAGTCACAGGGGGGAAGAAGCTTTCTTT.

The chain employs TRBV30 and TRBJ1-2; tentative D call: TRBD1 (5 bases). V shed 0 bases and J shed 0 bases, with 11 bases lying between them. The CDR3 is made up of 15 amino acids. Germline CDR1 reads GTSNPN; CDR2 reads SVGIG (reference sequence). Written as DNA, the CDR3 is TGTGCCTGGAGTGTACTTGGGGGAACTAACTATGGCTACACCTTC. Its translation is CAWSVLGGTNYGYTF.

This chain connects TRBV15 to TRBJ2-1; 8 nucleotides line up with TRBD1. Germline CDR1 reads LNHNV; CDR2 reads YYDKDF (reference sequence). This CDR3 spans 14 amino acids. V shed 1 base and J 10 bases; nucleotides not matched to a gene: 6. The CDR3 nucleotides are TGTGCCACCAGCAGAGGGCAGGGGGCGAGGGAGCAGTTCTTC. Amino acid sequence: CATSRGQGAREQFF. Drawing the rest from reference TRBV15 and TRBJ2-1, the complete variable domain is DAMVIQNPRYQVTQFGKPVTLSCSQTLNHNVMYWYQQKSSQAPKLLFHYYDKDFNNEADTPDNFQSRRPNTSFCFLDIRSPGLGDTAMYLCATSRGQGAREQFFGPGTRLTVL.

The V call is TRBV10-3, the J call TRBJ2-4; D not certain. The CDR3 runs 15 residues. The V gene lost 0 bases and the J gene lost 0 bases, with 6 bases spanning the gap. Germline V gene lookup returns CDR1 ENHRY and CDR2 SYGVKD. The CDR3 region has the DNA TGTGCCATCAGTGAGTCAAAGCTAGCCAAAAACATTCAGTACTTC. Translation gives CAISESKLAKNIQYF.

The rearrangement uses TRBV6-4 and TRBJ2-6; D ambiguous. The CDR3 totals 14 residues. The ends were cut back, 5 bases at V and 2 bases at J, with 7 bases in the middle. Germline loops: CDR1 MRHNA, CDR2 SNTAGT. CDR3 bases: TGTGCCAGCAGTTTAGGGACTGGGGCCAACGTCCTGACTTTC. This sequence encodes CASSLGTGANVLTF.

The chain recombines TRBV19 with TRBJ1-2, with 7 bases that match TRBD1. CDR3 length equals 16 residues. Per the germline V gene, CDR1 is LNHDA and CDR2 is SQIVND (reference sequence). Losses at the gene ends were 5 bases for V and 1 base for J; bases not matched to a gene: 10. The CDR3: CASSLETGSYNYGYTF. In DNA, the CDR3 is TGTGCCAGTAGTCTCGAGACAGGGAGTTATAACTATGGCTACACCTTC.

Only one count was recorded for this clone. The chain has TRBV11-2 and TRBJ2-1; D remains unclear. Germline V CDR1 and CDR2: SGHAT, FQNNGV. Trimming shortened V by 0 bases and J by 7 bases, and 16 bases separated the two germline ends. This CDR3 has 16 amino acids. CDR3 in amino acids: CASSLDSIGRTNEQFF. The CDR3 DNA sequence: TGTGCCAGCAGCTTAGATAGTATAGGTAGGACGAATGAGCAGTTCTTC.

The genes are TRBV7-9 and TRBJ2-7; perhaps TRBD2 as D (6 bases). V was pared by 4 bases and J by 4 bases, with 20 bases between. The CDR3 runs to 16 residues. Germline loops: CDR1 SEHNR, CDR2 FQNEAQ (reference sequence). The CDR3 loop is CASSSFDLSGSYEQYF. The DNA of the CDR3 is TGTGCCAGCAGCTCTTTCGACCTAAGCGGGTCGTACGAGCAGTACTTC.

The chain recombines TRBV30 with TRBJ1-2, with unresolved D. This CDR3 is 15 amino acids long. V lost 0 bases and J 4 bases, leaving 15 bases between the germline ends. The germline gives CDR1 GTSNPN, CDR2 SVGIG (reference sequence). The CDR3 loop reads CAWSVLKVPLYGYTF. The CDR3 nucleotides are TGTGCCTGGAGTGTACTGAAGGTTCCGCTCTATGGCTACACCTTC.

V usage is TRBV10-3 and J usage is TRBJ1-5, with TRBD1 matching over 8 bases. The germline gives CDR1 ENHRY, CDR2 SYGVKD. The CDR3 loop spans 14 amino acids. After removal of 2 bases from V and 4 bases from J, the junction contained 1 base not matched to a gene. The CDR3 spells CAISEGTGNQPQHF. In nucleotides, the CDR3 is TGTGCCATCAGTGAGGGGACAGGTAATCAGCCCCAGCATTTT.